The 26 T cell receptor beta chains reported below all come from one sample, sequenced in a study of blood T cell repertoires in COVID-19. TCRdb keeps only in-frame clones here, not all; method: immunoSEQ multiplex PCR. This sample has some 270,000 clones; roughly 80% occur once, and the top ten carry 3.4%. The sample comprised PBMCs or T cells enriched from blood (not recorded which). All receptors come from a man aged 45-65 years who had recovered from COVID-19.

The chain uses TRBV27 and TRBJ2-1, with 7 bases matching TRBD2. With V trimmed by 5 bases and J by 7 bases, 5 bases remained unmatched. The CDR3 has 13 residues. CDR1 and CDR2 (germline): MNHEY, SMNVEV (reference sequence). The CDR3 spells CASSASGLNEQFF. DNA for the CDR3: TGTGCCAGCAGTGCCTCGGGACTAAATGAGCAGTTCTTC.

The gene calls are TRBV5-4 and TRBJ1-2; 7 positions match TRBD1. The CDR3 has 16 residues. CDR1 and CDR2 (germline): SGHNT, YYREEE (reference sequence). The V and J ends lost 6 bases and 7 bases, in that order; junction bases with no gene match: 18. In DNA, the CDR3 is TGTGCCAGCATCCTTGGAGGGGGCAGGGATATGAGTGGCTACACCTTC. As protein: CASILGGGRDMSGYTF. The full variable domain, with the rest looked up from reference TRBV5-4 and TRBJ1-2, is ETGVTQSPTHLIKTRGQQVTLRCSSQSGHNTVSWYQQALGQGPQFIFQYYREEENGRGNFPPRFSGLQFPNYSSELNVNALELDDSALYLCASILGGGRDMSGYTFGSGTRLTVV.

This chain connects TRBV4-3 to TRBJ1-3, with no clear D. CDR1 is LGHNA, CDR2 YSLEER, per germline. Trimming left V 2 bases short and J 8 bases short, with 13 bases between. The CDR3 loop spans 14 amino acids. The CDR3 loop reads CASSQFMRSDTIYF. The DNA for the CDR3 is TGCGCCAGCAGCCAATTTATGCGGTCGGACACCATATATTTT.

The CDR3 nucleotides read TGTGCCAGCTCACCGGCTGAGGTGCCGGGCGGGAATACGCAGTATTTT. It specifies CASSPAEVPGGNTQYF. This rearrangement joins TRBV18 to TRBJ2-3; a possible D gene is TRBD2 (6 bases). Germline CDR1 is KGHSH and CDR2 is LQKENI. CDR3 length: 16 amino acids. Trimming took off 3 bases at V and 7 bases at J, with 20 bases between the two ends.

The chain has TRBV9 and TRBJ2-7, with 14 bases matching TRBD2. The CDR3 is 16 amino acids. Germline V lookup: CDR1 SGDLS, CDR2 YYNGEE. The V and J ends lost 4 bases and 5 bases, in that order; junction bases with no gene match: 8. CDR3 in amino acids: CASSNPGLAGVNEQYF. The CDR3 nucleotides read TGTGCCAGCAGCAATCCGGGACTAGCGGGAGTGAACGAGCAGTACTTC.

The chain is built from TRBV6-5 and TRBJ1-1; D may be TRBD1 (6 bases). V was shortened by 7 bases and J by 5 bases, with 17 bases between the two germline ends. The V gene's germline CDR1 is MNHEY and CDR2 SVGAGI. CDR3 length equals 14 residues. In DNA, the CDR3 is TGTGCCAGCACCCCAAAAGGGGGAGTAACTGAAGCTTTCTTT. Its protein product is CASTPKGGVTEAFF.

This chain connects TRBV5-1 to TRBJ2-5, with TRBD1 identical over 10 bases. This CDR3 has 15 amino acids. Per the germline V gene, CDR1 is SGHRS and CDR2 is YFSETQ. Trimming took 0 bases from V and 5 from J; bases not matched to a gene: 4. The chain's CDR3 is CASSLAGTGVETQYF. The CDR3 nucleotides read TGCGCCAGCAGCTTGGCCGGGACAGGGGTGGAGACCCAGTACTTC.

V is TRBV5-1 and J is TRBJ2-5; 13 bases agree with TRBD2. V trimming: 4 bases; J trimming: 7 bases; junction bases outside the gene matches: 7. Germline assignment: CDR1 SGHRS and CDR2 YFSETQ. CDR3 length: 15 amino acids. For the CDR3, the DNA is TGCGCCAGCAGCCAAGGGACTAGCGGGGTAGCGACCCAGTACTTC. Its protein product is CASSQGTSGVATQYF.

The table lists this clone with a count of one. The rearrangement links TRBV7-9 to TRBJ1-2; 8 bases agree with TRBD1. Germline V CDR1 and CDR2: SEHNR, FQNEAQ (reference sequence). The CDR3 loop spans 13 amino acids. V lost 5 bases and J lost 8; bases outside the gene matches: 7. CDR3 nucleotide sequence: TGTGCCAGCAGCCCCGGACAGGGAATGGGCTACACCTTC. It specifies CASSPGQGMGYTF.

The V call is TRBV9, the J call TRBJ2-3, with 7 positions matching TRBD2. Germline V gene sequence: CDR1 SGDLS, CDR2 YYNGEE. V shed 3 bases and J 6 bases; nucleotides not matched to a gene: 16. The length of the CDR3 is 17 residues. The CDR3 is CASSALGRVSNSDTQYF. The CDR3, as DNA: TGTGCCAGCAGCGCCCTTGGGAGGGTTTCAAATTCGGATACGCAGTATTTT.

The V gene is TRBV28, the J gene TRBJ2-2; 8 bases align to TRBD1. Looked up from germline, CDR1 is MDHEN and CDR2 is SYDVKM. CDR3 length: 13 amino acids. Trimming at V came to 6 bases and at J to 7 bases, leaving 4 bases not matched to a gene. CDR3 in DNA: TGTGCCAGCAGGCAGGGGGCTGTCGGGGAGCTGTTTTTT. Protein sequence: CASRQGAVGELFF.

The gene calls are TRBV19 and TRBJ1-5; 12 bases line up with TRBD1. The trim removed 1 base at V and 9 bases at J, leaving 7 bases unmatched. Germline assignment: CDR1 LNHDA and CDR2 SQIVND (reference sequence). The CDR3 has 16 amino acids. Here the CDR3 reads CASSIGDRGLEVPQHF. CDR3 in DNA: TGTGCCAGTAGTATAGGGGACAGGGGGCTCGAAGTGCCCCAGCATTTT.

The chain has TRBV12-3 or TRBV12-4 and TRBJ1-1; no clear D. The CDR3 loop spans 13 amino acids. V was shortened by 3 bases and J by 1 base, with 6 bases between the two germline ends. The CDR3 nucleotides are TGTGCCAGCAGTTTGGGCAGGAACACTGAAGCTTTCTTT. This sequence encodes CASSLGRNTEAFF.

This clone turned up a few times. The chain couples TRBV27 to TRBJ2-7, with a tentative D call TRBD1 (6 bases). The CDR3 sequence is 14 residues long. V was shortened by 8 bases and J by 3 bases, with 17 bases between the two germline ends. Looked up from germline, CDR1 is MNHEY and CDR2 is SMNVEV (reference sequence). CDR3 bases: TGTGCCAGCCGCCACCGGGAAGGGGGCTACGAGCAGTACTTC. Protein sequence: CASRHREGGYEQYF.

About this clone: This sample also contains other DNA sequences that code for the same CDR3. V usage is TRBV9 and J usage is TRBJ2-7, with TRBD1 identical over 10 bases. The germline gives CDR1 SGDLS, CDR2 YYNGEE. This CDR3 has 15 amino acids. V trimming: 2 bases; J trimming: 4 bases; junction bases outside the gene matches: 6. CDR3 loop: CASSVSPGQGYEQYF. The CDR3 DNA reads as TGTGCCAGCAGCGTCTCCCCGGGACAGGGGTACGAGCAGTACTTC.

V and J are TRBV9 and TRBJ1-5, with D possibly TRBD1 on 6 matching bases. V dropped 3 bases and J dropped 7 bases, with 14 bases sitting between them. From germline, CDR1 is SGDLS and CDR2 YYNGEE. The CDR3 runs to 14 residues. The DNA for the CDR3 is TGTGCCAGCAGCGCCACAGGGTTCGGGCAGCCCCAGCATTTT. Its translation: CASSATGFGQPQHF.

This sequence joins TRBV6-6 and TRBJ2-2; no firm D call. Germline V CDR1 and CDR2: MNHNY, SVGAGI (reference sequence). The CDR3 loop spans 15 amino acids. The V and J ends lost 2 bases and 4 bases respectively, with 11 bases between them. CDR3 amino acids: CASSYGPRGTGELFF. CDR3 DNA: TGTGCCAGCAGTTACGGGCCACGTGGCACCGGGGAGCTGTTTTTT.

The chain is built from TRBV11-1 and TRBJ2-3; 11 positions match TRBD2. Germline CDR1 is SGHAT and CDR2 is FQDESV (reference sequence). This CDR3 contains 16 residues. Trimming cost V 3 bases and J 4 bases; bases outside gene matches: 6. CDR3 in DNA: TGTGCCAGCAGCTTTTTAACTAGCGGGAGCTCAGATACGCAGTATTTT. It specifies CASSFLTSGSSDTQYF.

The chain employs TRBV7-6 and TRBJ1-5; D not resolved. Germline V CDR1 and CDR2: SGHVS, FNYEAQ. V shed 2 bases and J shed 3 bases, with 17 bases lying between them. CDR3 size: 17 residues. The CDR3 nucleotides read TGTGCCAGCAGCTTAACCCCGAGGGCAGCGAACAATCAGCCCCAGCATTTT. It encodes CASSLTPRAANNQPQHF.

The V gene is TRBV7-6, the J gene TRBJ2-1; 9 nucleotides align to TRBD2. Germline CDR1 reads SGHVS; CDR2 reads FNYEAQ. CDR3 size: 15 residues. V was pared by 5 bases and J by 4 bases, with 6 bases of the junction left unmatched. CDR3 in DNA: TGTGCCAGCAGCCAGCCGCGGGGGGGATACAATGAGCAGTTCTTC. Translating it yields CASSQPRGGYNEQFF.

This chain connects TRBV14 to TRBJ1-2; possibly TRBD1 for D (6 bases). Germline V gene lookup returns CDR1 SGHDN and CDR2 FVKESK. This CDR3 region has 15 residues. V was cut by 4 bases and J by 2 bases, with 14 bases left in between. This chain's CDR3 is CASSPRGRGNYGYTF. The CDR3 DNA reads TGTGCCAGCAGCCCTCGAGGCAGGGGCAACTATGGCTACACCTTC.

This clone showed up just once. V gene TRBV3-1 (or the pseudogene TRBV3-2) combines with J gene TRBJ2-2, with D unresolved. V lost 6 bases and J 4 bases, leaving 12 bases between the germline ends. The CDR3 covers 14 residues. Germline V lookup: CDR1 LGHDT, CDR2 YNNKEL (reference sequence). The CDR3 here is CASSPPPPTGELFF. The CDR3 region has the DNA TGTGCCAGCAGTCCCCCTCCCCCCACCGGGGAGCTGTTTTTT.

CDR3: CASSLGTGETNEKLFF. The CDR3 DNA reads TGCGCCAGCAGCTTAGGGACAGGGGAGACTAATGAAAAACTGTTTTTT. V is TRBV5-1 and J is TRBJ1-4; 10 positions agree with TRBD1. The CDR3 consists of 16 residues. The V gene end was trimmed by 2 bases and the J gene end by 2 bases; junction bases not matched to a gene: 3. Looked up from germline, CDR1 is SGHRS and CDR2 is YFSETQ.

This clone was seen more than once but under ten times. The chain couples TRBV28 to TRBJ2-7; D may be TRBD2 (6 bases). V lost 1 base and J 6 bases, leaving 13 bases between the germline ends. CDR3 size: 14 residues. Germline CDR1 reads MDHEN; CDR2 reads SYDVKM. The CDR3 loop is CASSLFPSEGEQYF. The CDR3 DNA follows: TGTGCCAGCAGTTTATTTCCTAGCGAGGGCGAGCAGTACTTC.

The chain has TRBV12-3 or TRBV12-4 and TRBJ2-7; 10 bases agree with TRBD2. With 6 bases clipped from V and 12 bases from J, the junction kept 8 bases outside the gene matches. The CDR3 runs to 12 residues. CDR3 DNA: TGTGCCAGCAGCACTAGCGGGACCTCGAGGTACTTC. Its protein is CASSTSGTSRYF.

The CDR3 nucleotides read TGTGCCAGTAGTGACTCTCCTGGAAACACCATATATTTT. Its translation is CASSDSPGNTIYF. The chain couples TRBV19 to TRBJ1-3; unclear D gene. CDR1 is LNHDA and CDR2 is SQIVND in the germline V gene (reference sequence). This CDR3 region has 13 residues. Deletions cut 5 bases from V and 2 bases from J, with 7 bases between.